This T cell receptor (beta chain) comes out of a study of cytomegalovirus exposure and HLA in healthy donors (dated by TCRdb to the late 2010s). Regarding the complete study: An earlier analysis of roughly 570 of the donors reported about 300 Gb of sequence data and 95 million to 130 million unique TCR beta sequences obtained from about 179 million T cells. Donor age, sex, ethnicity and CMV serostatus were compiled alongside the repertoire data. A later analysis re-examined previously published TCR beta repertoires from more than 550 donors and added high-resolution HLA genotyping to investigate patterns of TCR occurrence. A later genetic analysis used genome-wide SNP genotypes for about 55% of the 666 donors, treating that subset as a discovery cohort. All discovery cohort repertoires had been generated on a single sequencing platform. Typing coverage differed by locus: A, B, C, DRB1 and DQB1 were typed in about 620-630 donors, DQA1 in about 500, DPA1 in approximately 600, and DPB1 in 400 to 480. To predict cytomegalovirus infection status, the study brought together high-throughput TCR immunosequencing, statistical association of individual TCRs with disease status, and machine learning. Because of strong linkage in the cohort, 4 to 6 DR-DQ haplotypes were treated as single units for association and clustering. The T cell repertoires of 666 subjects were profiled by immunosequencing and related to cytomegalovirus serostatus. In addition to the first cohort of several hundred subjects, a separate validation cohort of 130 or so different subjects was used. In the later analysis, no new phenotypic data were used to find candidate immune exposures; instead, reliance was placed on TCR beta sequences and their occurrence across donors. An early release that covered fewer than 800 HLA-typed donors contained about 300 gigabases of sequencing data and 80 million or so unique TCR sequences. Among around 400 genotyped donors of the cohort, an average of approximately 240,000 unique TCR beta nucleotide sequences were sequenced per donor, around 20% of them non-productive. The study aimed to test whether cataloging public T cell receptors could reveal signatures of past pathogen exposure. Class I and class II HLA loci were covered by the typing at four-digit resolution. An earlier analysis of 587 of the donors used high-throughput TCR beta sequencing to judge whether each TCR beta V gene segment behaved as functional or pseudogenic. The genetic ancestry cluster associated with self-reported Caucasian donors included over 80% of the approximately 410 genotyped donors. Results and caveats for the whole study, not just this receptor: Assigning TCR associations to individual alleles was difficult when HLA alleles, especially DR and DQ, strongly co-occurred. A later analysis found that HLA-associated TCR beta chains were more clonally expanded and had lower generation probabilities than equally common non-associated chains. Most CMV-associated TCR beta chains appeared to be HLA-restricted in a later analysis, and the HLA associations seemed to be driven largely by CMV exposure. According to the authors, the approach could potentially be generalized to other disease states and immunological phenotypes. In a later analysis, several top co-occurrence clusters were reported to appear linked to parvovirus B19, influenza, CMV and Epstein-Barr virus. In vitro tests confirmed that a few of the cytomegalovirus-associated TCR beta chains recognize cytomegalovirus antigens. The only immune exposure information available for the cohort was CMV serostatus. A total of 150 or so TCR beta chains were listed by the study as associated with cytomegalovirus. Because some donors lacked HLA typing at each locus, the association tests relied only on the typed subset. In a later genetic analysis, a missense DCLRE1C variant was associated with V-gene and J-gene trimming of TCR beta chains, and the association was replicated in an independent cohort. A cluster of highly shared sequence variants was judged likely to be a technical artifact of the sequencing pipeline. A further reported finding was that TCR beta sequences accurately predicted the HLA-A and HLA-B alleles for most subjects in the first cohort. In a later genetic analysis, fewer N-insertions in productive TCRs were reported among donors in an Asian-associated ancestry cluster than the approximately 630-donor mean. In this cohort, only TCR beta chains were sequenced, and detectable features were limited by the absence of alpha or paired-chain data. A later analysis associated 15,000 or so TCR beta sequences with specific HLA alleles at a false discovery rate of 0.05. The earlier analysis of about 600 of the donors excluded some 16 rarely observed V segments, including chromosome 9 orphons, because counts were too low. Most TCR sequences were seen in very few donors, while some public TCRs were found in many individuals. The classifier was reported to diagnose cytomegalovirus status with high specificity and sensitivity in both the original cohort and the validation cohort. In a later analysis, the rate of TCR association differed among HLA loci, with DRB1 alleles having the most associated TCRs and HLA-C alleles having the fewest. Linkage disequilibrium might explain the correlated functional status among segregating V segments, but an unknown experimental factor could not be ruled out. Roughly uniform sequencing depth across donors was assumed in presence/absence analyses, although this assumption may not hold. Broadly in line with IMGT annotations, most TCR beta V segments showed up in productive rearrangements about 87% or about 30% of the time in an earlier analysis of approximately 600 of the donors.

Libraries were prepared through the immunoSEQ multiplex PCR assay. The multiplex PCR relied on a mix of 60 forward primers for TCR Vbeta segments and 13 reverse primers for TCR Jbeta segments. Amplification of the CDR3 region of rearranged TCR beta genes was performed with a multiplex PCR assay on genomic DNA. On the Illumina HiSeq System, the amplified TCR beta libraries were sequenced as 87-base-pair reads. The authors processed their data as follows. A later analysis counted about 80 million unique TCR beta chains across the approximately 700 repertoires, and roughly 9.9 million of these chains were shared by at least two donors. To remove PCR and sequencing errors, raw reads were error-corrected and collapsed into unique sequences using a nearest-neighbor algorithm that merged closely related sequences. Alignment of CDR3 sequences to IMGT reference sequences was used to assign V, D and J gene segments. For a sequence to be retained, a match of at least six nucleotides was required to both a V gene segment and a J gene segment. A rearrangement counted as productive if the CDR3 had no stop codons and remained in frame with V and J, and every other rearrangement counted as non-productive. CDR3 was defined according to IMGT convention as the region running from the second conserved V-encoded cysteine to the conserved J-encoded phenylalanine. The earlier analysis of 500 to 600 of the donors excluded sequences that lacked an unambiguous match to a single V gene segment. In an earlier analysis of 450 to 700 of the donors, V segments were called functional above 56.7% productive rearrangements and were called segregating when the between-donor standard deviation exceeded 5%. A statistical classification framework was built to diagnose cytomegalovirus status from the catalog of TCR beta chain sequences. A later analysis assigned V and J genes by comparing TCR nucleotide sequences with IMGT/GENE-DB human TR gene sequences. Using the TCRdist pipeline, a later analysis assigned CDR3 sequences along with most-parsimonious VDJ recombination scenarios. A later analysis defined each TCR beta chain by its CDR3 amino acid sequence plus V-gene family, and excluded reads lacking a unique V-gene family. In a later analysis, fewer than 600 highly shared, low-generation-probability nucleotide sequences were removed to address suspected cross-contamination and a sequencing artifact. In a later analysis, a clonal expansion index was calculated for each public chain from normalized within-repertoire ranks of inferred template counts. In a later analysis, generation probabilities were computed using a VDJ recombination model fitted to out-of-frame rearrangements, and the results were checked against IGoR. Hypergeometric tests were used in a later analysis to score TCR-TCR, TCR-HLA and TCR-CMV co-occurrence, with a repertoire-size bias correction applied to the TCR pairs. In a later analysis, false discovery rates were estimated by permuting HLA or CMV assignments 20 times. A later analysis grouped co-occurring TCRs with DBSCAN, adding TCRdist sequence similarity when clustering within HLA-allele-positive subsets. Co-occurrence clustering excluded repertoires with fewer than 30,000 or more than 120,000 public chains, plus five with anomalous nucleotide sharing. TCRdb took this table from immuneACCESS and kept in-frame rearrangements with V and J called. Such tables lack part of the clones; where checked against another copy, unresolved V genes explain under half of the gap, and the rest is unexplained. V and J calls and clone size are those listed in that table; D and trimming were worked out from the DNA. The sample data list fewer than 250,000 clones, and about 80% of these were observed just once. Together, the top ten hold 9.5% to 13% of the sample.

The cohort consisted of 670 or so healthy bone marrow donors. At the time of sampling, every cohort member was nominally healthy, though immune exposures that went unrecorded were likely present. The donor was CMV seropositive and belonged to the group of 250 to 300 seropositive cohort members. Every donor gave a peripheral blood sample, and the peripheral blood mononuclear cells from that sample were used for TCR beta sequencing. Genomic DNA was extracted from the blood cell samples with the Qiagen DNeasy Blood Extraction Kit. Turning to this clone: The antigen it recognizes is unknown. It has no much larger one-base neighbor in the sample; base qualities were not kept.

Material: PBMCs. This clonotype originated in a woman aged 45-59 years in good health and CMV-seropositive.

The CDR3 is CASSVAQDTTEAFF. The DNA sequence is TGTGCCAGCAGCGTAGCACAGGATACCACTGAAGCTTTCTTT. Rearrangement joined TRBV9 to TRBJ1-1; TRBD1 could be the D gene, as 5 bases match. Trimming removed 0 bases from V and 4 bases from J, leaving 10 bases between the germline ends. The CDR3 runs 14 amino acids, cysteine and phenylalanine included. Of all the DNA, just the CDR3 is kept, 42 bases in frame from base 1. Reading the germline V gene gives CDR1 SGDLS and CDR2 YYNGEE.